This T cell receptor beta chain was observed in a study of CD8 T cells in Susac syndrome. After extraction with the RNeasy kit, 0.5 to 1 ug of the RNA was reverse transcribed using random hexamers. Amplification of TCR beta CDR3 by immunoSEQ multiplex PCR spanned 54 Vbeta and 13 Jbeta. A single record per CDR3 protein comes from TCRdb applying MiXCR to the immunoSEQ multiplex PCR reads. The sample lists roughly 80,000 distinct CDR3 sequences, around 94% occurring once. Points from the study as a whole: CD8+ clones in Susac expanded most in TEMRA cells and active patients.

The germline gives CDR1 MNHEY, CDR2 SVGAGI. Germline trimming cut 7 bases from V and 8 bases from J; bases unmatched to any gene: 12. This CDR3 has 15 residues. Only one count was recorded for this clonotype. Its antigen is undetermined. The sequenced target, TCR beta, came from blood CD8+ and CD4+ T cells. The authors negatively isolated CD8+ and CD4+ T cells and FACS-enriched TEMRA cells. The receptor was isolated from a human donor with Susac syndrome. The chain couples TRBV6-5 to TRBJ2-3; the match to TRBD1 covers 10 bases. The specimen was CD8+ T cells from PBMCs. CDR3 sequence: CASTAPGQGLGTQYF. CDR3 DNA sequence: TGTGCCAGCACTGCACCGGGACAGGGGCTAGGTACGCAGTATTTT.